This TCR beta chain appears in the sequencing data of a study of regulatory T cells in long-lasting Graves disease. Background on the study: Newly diagnosed Graves' patients had taken antithyroid drugs under 3 months. Study results and limitations: Small sample size may have lowered accuracy.

Noted time point: newly diagnosed GD, antithyroid drugs for less than 3 months. The TCR library was prepared using RNA isolated from PBMCs. Germline V lookup: CDR1 MNHEY, CDR2 SVGEGT. There are 17 residues in the CDR3. V lost 5 bases and J lost 5, with 21 bases in between. Comments on this clonotype: Its target is unknown.

In building TCR beta libraries, iRepertoire HTBI primers were used together with Arm-PCR of CDR3 regions. TCRdb analysed the multiplex PCR reads with MiXCR anew, one entry per CDR3 protein. Altogether about 220,000 distinct CDR3 sequences are present, about 19% being singletons, with the ten largest covering roughly 12%. In addition, the sample was reused for a study of T cells in Graves' hyperthyroidism and ophthalmopathy.

This material consisted of peripheral blood mononuclear cells (PBMCs), taken at new diagnosis, from a patient treated with antithyroid drugs. The rearrangement joins TRBV6-2 or TRBV6-3 to TRBJ2-2, with D perhaps given as TRBD1 or TRBD2 (7 bases each). This receptor was identified in a woman in her 30s with Graves disease. The CDR3 bases are TGTGCCAGCAGTCCCCTGGGAGGGGGCAAAGGGACCGGGGAGCTGTTTTTT. This translates into CASSPLGGGKGTGELFF.